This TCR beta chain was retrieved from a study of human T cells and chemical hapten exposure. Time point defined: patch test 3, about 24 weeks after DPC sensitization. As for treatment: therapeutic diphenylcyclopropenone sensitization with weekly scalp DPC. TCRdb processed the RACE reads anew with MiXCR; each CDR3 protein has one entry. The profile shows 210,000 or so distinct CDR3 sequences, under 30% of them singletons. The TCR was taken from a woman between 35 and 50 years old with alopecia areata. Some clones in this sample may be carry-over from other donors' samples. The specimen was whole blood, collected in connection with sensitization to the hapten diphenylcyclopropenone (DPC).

The chain's CDR3 is CASSQGLASRYEQYF. CDR3 nucleotides: TGTGCCAGCAGCCAGGGACTAGCGAGTCGATACGAGCAGTACTTC. The chain links TRBV4-2 to TRBJ2-7; 10 bases agree with TRBD2. V was clipped by 3 bases and J by 4 bases; unmatched bases: 6. The CDR3 sequence is 15 residues long. Germline V lookup: CDR1 LGHNA, CDR2 YNFKEQ.